This T cell receptor beta chain was sequenced for a study of shared clonotypes between healthy human individuals. Study at large: Donor composition was two women and three men, aged 18 to 49. Study outcomes and limitations: In several donors, around 5.5% of naive CD4 clonotypes appeared in common.

The assay was carried out at the deep level. Generated by immunoSEQ multiplex PCR, the TCRdb table keeps only in-frame clones and is missing some. This table holds a few million clones, approximately 90% found once. The J segment lost 2 bases and the V segment lost 0 bases, leaving 3 bases of the junction unmatched. Germline lookup yields CDR1 SGHRS and CDR2 YFSETQ. The CDR3 is made up of 15 amino acids. Nashville, Tennessee was home to all donors, each a Caucasian adult. In its sample, this clone was seen once. Its antigen is unidentified. This receptor was taken from a man between 18 and 35 years old in good health. The specimen sequenced was naive CD4+ T cells sorted from blood. Subset defined: CD45RA+ positively selected. The gene calls are TRBV5-1 and TRBJ2-3; 7 bases match TRBD2. CDR3 loop: CASSLAQRDTDTQYF. The CDR3 coding sequence is TGCGCCAGCAGCTTGGCCCAGCGGGACACAGATACGCAGTATTTT. The full variable domain, in which reference TRBV5-1 and TRBJ2-3 provide the parts outside the CDR3, is KAGVTQTPRYLIKTRGQQVTLSCSPISGHRSVSWYQQTPGQGLQFLFEYFSETQRNKGNFPGRFSGRQFSNSRSEMNVSTLELGDSALYLCASSLAQRDTDTQYFGPGTRLTVL.